This entry concerns a single TCR beta chain. Its matching antigen is unknown. Clones were read by immunoSEQ multiplex PCR, and TCRdb kept only the in-frame ones, dropping some. The data show roughly 56,000 clones, more than 75% seen once. The sample is drawn from a study of PD-1 blockade in classical Hodgkin lymphoma. Every single patient, without exception, relapsed after autologous stem cell transplantation, and brentuximab vedotin exposure varied. Study-wide findings and caveats: Partial responders and progressors had significantly lower baseline TCR diversity. Whereas CD4+ TCR diversity had risen significantly by C4D1, CD8+ TCR diversity had not.

The source was peripheral blood mononuclear cells (PBMCs), collected before the second cycle of nivolumab. The TCR comes from a human donor with classical Hodgkin lymphoma.

CDR3 bases: TGTGCCAGCAGTGGACGGGGGAGCAATGAGCAGTTCTTC. Its protein is CASSGRGSNEQFF. J is TRBJ2-1 and V is TRBV4-2, with TRBD2 as a possible D gene (6 bases). Germline CDR1 is LGHNA and CDR2 is YNFKEQ. The CDR3 length is 13 residues. The V end lost 6 bases, the J end lost 6 bases, and 12 bases lay between the germline ends.